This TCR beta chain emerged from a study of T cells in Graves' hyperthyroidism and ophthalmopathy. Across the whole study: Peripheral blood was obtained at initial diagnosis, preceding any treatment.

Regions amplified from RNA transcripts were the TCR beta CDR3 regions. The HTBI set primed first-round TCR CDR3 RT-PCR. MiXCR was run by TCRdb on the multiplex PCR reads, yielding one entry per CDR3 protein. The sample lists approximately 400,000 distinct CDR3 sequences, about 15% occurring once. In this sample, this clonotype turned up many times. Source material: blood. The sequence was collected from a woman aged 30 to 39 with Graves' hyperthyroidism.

CDR3 DNA sequence: TGTGCCAGCAGTTCCGATATCAGGGGAGGAGAGACCCAGTACTTC. Translation: CASSSDIRGGETQYF. This sequence joins TRBV28 and TRBJ2-5, with D possibly being TRBD1 or TRBD2 (6 bases each). V lost 4 bases and J lost 4, with 16 bases in between. This CDR3 has 15 residues. From germline, CDR1 is MDHEN and CDR2 SYDVKM.